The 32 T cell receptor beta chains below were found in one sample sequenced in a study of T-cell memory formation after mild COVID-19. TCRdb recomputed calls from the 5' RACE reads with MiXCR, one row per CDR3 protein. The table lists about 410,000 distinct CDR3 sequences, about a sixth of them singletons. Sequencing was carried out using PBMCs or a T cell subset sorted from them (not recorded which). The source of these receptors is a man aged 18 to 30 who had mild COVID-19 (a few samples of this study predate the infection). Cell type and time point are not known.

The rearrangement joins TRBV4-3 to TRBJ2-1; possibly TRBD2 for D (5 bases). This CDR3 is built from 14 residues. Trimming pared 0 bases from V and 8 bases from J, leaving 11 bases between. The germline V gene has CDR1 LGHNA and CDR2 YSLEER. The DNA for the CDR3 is TGCGCCAGCAGCCAAGAAGTTAGCGTCGATGAGCAGTTCTTC. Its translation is CASSQEVSVDEQFF.

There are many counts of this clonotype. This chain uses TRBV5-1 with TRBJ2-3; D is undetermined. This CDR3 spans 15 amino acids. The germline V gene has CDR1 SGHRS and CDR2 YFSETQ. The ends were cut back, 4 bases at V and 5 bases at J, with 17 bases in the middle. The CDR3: CASSPYFGALDTQYF. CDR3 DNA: TGCGCCAGCAGCCCGTATTTTGGAGCGTTAGATACGCAGTATTTT.

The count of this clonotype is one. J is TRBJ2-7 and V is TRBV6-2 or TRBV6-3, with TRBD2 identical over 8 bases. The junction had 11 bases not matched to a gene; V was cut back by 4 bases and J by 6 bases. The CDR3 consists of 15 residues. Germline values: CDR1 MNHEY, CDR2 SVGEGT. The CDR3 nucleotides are TGTGCCAGCAGTTCTGTGGCGGGACTAGATAGCGAGCAGTACTTC. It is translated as CASSSVAGLDSEQYF.

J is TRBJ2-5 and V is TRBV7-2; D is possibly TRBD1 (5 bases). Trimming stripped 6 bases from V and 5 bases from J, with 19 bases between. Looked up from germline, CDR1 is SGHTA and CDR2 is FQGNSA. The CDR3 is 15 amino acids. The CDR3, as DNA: TGTGCCAGCAGAGGGTGGGCACAGGCTGGGGAGACCCAGTACTTC. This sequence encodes CASRGWAQAGETQYF.

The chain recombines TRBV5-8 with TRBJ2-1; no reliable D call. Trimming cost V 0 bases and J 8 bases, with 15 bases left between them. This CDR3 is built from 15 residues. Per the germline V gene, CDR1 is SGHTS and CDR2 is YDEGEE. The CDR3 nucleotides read TGTGCCAGCAGCTTGGGTACAACAAAGGACGATGAGCAGTTCTTC. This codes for CASSLGTTKDDEQFF.

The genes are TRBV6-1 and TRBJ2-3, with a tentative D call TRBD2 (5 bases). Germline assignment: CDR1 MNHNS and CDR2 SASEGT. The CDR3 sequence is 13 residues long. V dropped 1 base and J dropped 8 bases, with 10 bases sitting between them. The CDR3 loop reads CASSEVEGTTQYF. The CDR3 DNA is TGTGCCAGCAGTGAAGTCGAGGGAACTACGCAGTATTTT.

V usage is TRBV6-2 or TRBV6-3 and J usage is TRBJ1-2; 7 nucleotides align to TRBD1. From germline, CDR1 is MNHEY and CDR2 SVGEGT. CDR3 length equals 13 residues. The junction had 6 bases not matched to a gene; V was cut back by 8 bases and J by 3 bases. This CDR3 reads CASWADRDYGYTF. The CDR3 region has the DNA TGTGCCAGCTGGGCCGACAGGGACTATGGCTACACCTTC.

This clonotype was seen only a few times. The chain's CDR3 is CASRTEYGYEQYV. In nucleotides, the CDR3 is TGTGCCAGCAGGACCGAGTACGGGTACGAGCAGTACGTC. V gene TRBV7-2 combines with J gene TRBJ2-7; D ambiguous. Trimming left V 6 bases short and J 4 bases short, with 13 bases between. CDR3 length: 13 amino acids. The V gene's germline CDR1 is SGHTA and CDR2 FQGNSA.

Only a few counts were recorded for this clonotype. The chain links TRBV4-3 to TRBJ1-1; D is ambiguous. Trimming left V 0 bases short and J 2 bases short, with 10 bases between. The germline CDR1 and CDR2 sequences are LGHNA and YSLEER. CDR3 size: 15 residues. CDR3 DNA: TGCGCCAGCAGCCAAGAGACTTGGAGTAACACTGAAGCTTTCTTT. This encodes CASSQETWSNTEAFF.

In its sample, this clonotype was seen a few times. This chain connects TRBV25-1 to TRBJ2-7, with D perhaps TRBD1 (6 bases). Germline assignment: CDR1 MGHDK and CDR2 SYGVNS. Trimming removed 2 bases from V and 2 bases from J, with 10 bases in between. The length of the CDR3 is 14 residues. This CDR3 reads CASSELDSPYEQYF. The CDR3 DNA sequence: TGTGCCAGCAGTGAACTGGACAGTCCCTACGAGCAGTACTTC.

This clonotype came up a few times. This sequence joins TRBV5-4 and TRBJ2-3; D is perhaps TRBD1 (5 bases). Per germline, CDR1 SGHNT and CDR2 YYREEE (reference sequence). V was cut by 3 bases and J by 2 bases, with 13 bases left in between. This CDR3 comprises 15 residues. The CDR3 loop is CASSSDKDHTDTQYF. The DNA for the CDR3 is TGTGCCAGCAGCTCGGACAAGGACCACACAGATACGCAGTATTTT.

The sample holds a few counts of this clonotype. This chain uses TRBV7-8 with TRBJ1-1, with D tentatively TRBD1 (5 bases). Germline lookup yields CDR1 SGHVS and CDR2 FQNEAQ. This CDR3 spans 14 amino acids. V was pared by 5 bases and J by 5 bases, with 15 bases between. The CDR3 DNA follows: TGTGCCAGCAGCACTTGGTCAGGGAGAACTGAAGCTTTCTTT. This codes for CASSTWSGRTEAFF.

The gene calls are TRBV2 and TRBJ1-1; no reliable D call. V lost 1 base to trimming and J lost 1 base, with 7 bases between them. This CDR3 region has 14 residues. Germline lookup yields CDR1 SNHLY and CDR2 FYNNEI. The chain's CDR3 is CASSEDRWNTEAFF. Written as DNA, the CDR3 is TGTGCCAGCAGTGAAGATCGGTGGAACACTGAAGCTTTCTTT.

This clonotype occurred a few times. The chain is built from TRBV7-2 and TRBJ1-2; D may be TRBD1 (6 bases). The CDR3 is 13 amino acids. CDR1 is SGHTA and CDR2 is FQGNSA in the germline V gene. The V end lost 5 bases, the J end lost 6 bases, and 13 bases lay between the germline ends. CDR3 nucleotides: TGTGCCAGCAGCCCGGGGGGCGCCCATGGCTACACCTTC. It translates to CASSPGGAHGYTF.

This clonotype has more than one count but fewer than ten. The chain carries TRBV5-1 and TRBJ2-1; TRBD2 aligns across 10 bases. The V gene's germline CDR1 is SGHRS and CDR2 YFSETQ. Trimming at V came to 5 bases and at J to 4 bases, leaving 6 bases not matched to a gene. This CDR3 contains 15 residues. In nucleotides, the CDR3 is TGCGCCAGCAGTTCCCCTAGCGGGGGTTACAATGAGCAGTTCTTC. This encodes CASSSPSGGYNEQFF.

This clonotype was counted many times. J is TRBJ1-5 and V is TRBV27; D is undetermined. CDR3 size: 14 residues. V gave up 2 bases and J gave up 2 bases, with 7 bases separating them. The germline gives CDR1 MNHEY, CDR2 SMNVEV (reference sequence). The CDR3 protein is CASSLRPGNQPQHF. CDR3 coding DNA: TGTGCCAGCAGTTTAAGGCCCGGCAATCAGCCCCAGCATTTT.

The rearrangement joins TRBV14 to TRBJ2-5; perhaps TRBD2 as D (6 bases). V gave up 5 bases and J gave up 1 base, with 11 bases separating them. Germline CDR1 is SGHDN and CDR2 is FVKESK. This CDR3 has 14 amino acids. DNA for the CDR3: TGTGCCAGCAGCTCCTGGACTACCCAAGAGACCCAGTACTTC. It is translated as CASSSWTTQETQYF.

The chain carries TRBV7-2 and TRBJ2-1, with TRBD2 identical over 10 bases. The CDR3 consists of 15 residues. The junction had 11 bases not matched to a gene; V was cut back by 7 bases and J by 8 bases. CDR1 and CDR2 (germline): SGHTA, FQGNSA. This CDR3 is CASTAPGLAFHEQFF. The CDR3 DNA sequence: TGTGCCAGCACCGCACCGGGACTAGCGTTTCATGAGCAGTTCTTC.

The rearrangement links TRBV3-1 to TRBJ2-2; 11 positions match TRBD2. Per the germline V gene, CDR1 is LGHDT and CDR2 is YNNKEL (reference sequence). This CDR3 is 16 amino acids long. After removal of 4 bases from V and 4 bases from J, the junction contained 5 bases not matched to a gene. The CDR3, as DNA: TGTGCCAGCAGCCTAACCGGGACTAGCGGCACCGGGGAGCTGTTTTTT. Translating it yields CASSLTGTSGTGELFF.

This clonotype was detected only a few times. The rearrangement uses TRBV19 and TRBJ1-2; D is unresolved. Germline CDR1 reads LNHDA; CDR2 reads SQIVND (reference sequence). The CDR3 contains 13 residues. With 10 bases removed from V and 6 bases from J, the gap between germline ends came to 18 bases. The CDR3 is CAIKIGSMDGYTF. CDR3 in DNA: TGTGCCATAAAGATCGGTAGTATGGATGGCTACACCTTC.

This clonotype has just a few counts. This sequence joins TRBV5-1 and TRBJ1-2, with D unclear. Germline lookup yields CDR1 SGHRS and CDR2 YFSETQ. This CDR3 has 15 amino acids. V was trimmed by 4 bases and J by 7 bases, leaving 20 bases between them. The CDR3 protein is CASSDRTAFGGGYTF. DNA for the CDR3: TGCGCCAGCAGCGACCGGACGGCGTTCGGAGGTGGCTACACCTTC.

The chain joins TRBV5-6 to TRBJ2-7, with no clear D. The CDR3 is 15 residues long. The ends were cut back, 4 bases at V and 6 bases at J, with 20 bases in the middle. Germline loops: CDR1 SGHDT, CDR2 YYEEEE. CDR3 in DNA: TGTGCCAGCAGCCGGCTAACGCTCAACCTCATCGAGCAGTACGTC. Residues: CASSRLTLNLIEQYV.

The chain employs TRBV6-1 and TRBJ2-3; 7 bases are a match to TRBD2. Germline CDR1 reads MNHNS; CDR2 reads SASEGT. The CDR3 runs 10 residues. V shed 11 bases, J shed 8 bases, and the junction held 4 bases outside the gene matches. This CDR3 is CAAGDLTQYF. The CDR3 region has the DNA TGTGCCGCGGGGGACCTTACGCAGTATTTT.

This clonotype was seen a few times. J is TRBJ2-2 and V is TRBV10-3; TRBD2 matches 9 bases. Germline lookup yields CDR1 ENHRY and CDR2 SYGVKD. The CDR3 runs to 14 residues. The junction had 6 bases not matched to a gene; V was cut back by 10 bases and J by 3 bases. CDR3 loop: CATRSGGYTGELFF. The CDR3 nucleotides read TGTGCCACCCGGAGCGGGGGGTACACCGGGGAGCTGTTTTTT.

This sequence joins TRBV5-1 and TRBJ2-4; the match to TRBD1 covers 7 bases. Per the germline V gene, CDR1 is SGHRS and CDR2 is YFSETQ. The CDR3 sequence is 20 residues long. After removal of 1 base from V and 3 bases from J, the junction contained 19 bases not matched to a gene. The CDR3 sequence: CASSLFPTTGENVGKNIQYF. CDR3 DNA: TGCGCCAGCAGCTTGTTCCCAACCACAGGGGAGAATGTAGGCAAAAACATTCAGTACTTC.

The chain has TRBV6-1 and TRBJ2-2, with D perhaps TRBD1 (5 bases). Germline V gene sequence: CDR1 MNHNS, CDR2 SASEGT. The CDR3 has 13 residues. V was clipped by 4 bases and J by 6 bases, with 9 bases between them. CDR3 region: CASSGQSSGELFF. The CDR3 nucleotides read TGTGCCAGCAGTGGACAGAGTTCCGGGGAGCTGTTTTTT.

The CDR3 sequence: CASSSERLTYNEQFF. The CDR3 nucleotides are TGTGCCAGCAGTTCCGAGCGACTAACTTACAATGAGCAGTTCTTC. J is TRBJ2-1 and V is TRBV6-5, with D possibly being TRBD2 (5 bases). The CDR3 is 15 residues long. The germline V and J ends were trimmed by 4 bases and 4 bases, with 14 bases remaining between them. Per the germline V gene, CDR1 is MNHEY and CDR2 is SVGAGI.

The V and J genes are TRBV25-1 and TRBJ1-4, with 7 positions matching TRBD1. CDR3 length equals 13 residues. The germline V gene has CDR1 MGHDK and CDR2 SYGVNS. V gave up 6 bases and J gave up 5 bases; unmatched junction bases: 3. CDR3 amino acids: CASSPDRNEKLFF. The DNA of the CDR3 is TGTGCCAGCAGCCCGGACAGGAATGAAAAACTGTTTTTT.

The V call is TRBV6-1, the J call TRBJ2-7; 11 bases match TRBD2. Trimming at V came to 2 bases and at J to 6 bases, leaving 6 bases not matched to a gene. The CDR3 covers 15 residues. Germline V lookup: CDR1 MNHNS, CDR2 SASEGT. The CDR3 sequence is CASSELSGGALEQYF. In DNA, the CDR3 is TGTGCCAGCAGTGAACTTAGCGGGGGGGCCCTCGAGCAGTACTTC.

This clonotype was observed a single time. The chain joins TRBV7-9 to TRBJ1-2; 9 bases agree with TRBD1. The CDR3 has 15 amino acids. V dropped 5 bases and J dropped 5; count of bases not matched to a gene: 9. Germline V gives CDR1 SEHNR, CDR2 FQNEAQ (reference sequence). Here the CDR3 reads CASSTTGGGWYGYTF. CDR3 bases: TGTGCCAGCAGCACCACAGGGGGCGGATGGTATGGCTACACCTTC.

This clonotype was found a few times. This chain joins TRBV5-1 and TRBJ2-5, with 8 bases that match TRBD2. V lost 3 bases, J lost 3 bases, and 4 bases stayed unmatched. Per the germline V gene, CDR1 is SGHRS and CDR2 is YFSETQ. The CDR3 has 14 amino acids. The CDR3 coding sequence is TGCGCCAGCAGCTCAGTAGCGGGGAAAGAGACCCAGTACTTC. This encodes CASSSVAGKETQYF.

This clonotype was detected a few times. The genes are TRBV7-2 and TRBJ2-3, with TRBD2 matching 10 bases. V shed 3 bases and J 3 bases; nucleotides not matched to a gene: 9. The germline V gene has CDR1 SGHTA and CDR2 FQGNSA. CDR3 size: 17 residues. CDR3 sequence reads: CASSLYSAGGLTDTQYF. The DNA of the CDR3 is TGTGCCAGCAGCTTGTATTCAGCGGGGGGGCTGACAGATACGCAGTATTTT.